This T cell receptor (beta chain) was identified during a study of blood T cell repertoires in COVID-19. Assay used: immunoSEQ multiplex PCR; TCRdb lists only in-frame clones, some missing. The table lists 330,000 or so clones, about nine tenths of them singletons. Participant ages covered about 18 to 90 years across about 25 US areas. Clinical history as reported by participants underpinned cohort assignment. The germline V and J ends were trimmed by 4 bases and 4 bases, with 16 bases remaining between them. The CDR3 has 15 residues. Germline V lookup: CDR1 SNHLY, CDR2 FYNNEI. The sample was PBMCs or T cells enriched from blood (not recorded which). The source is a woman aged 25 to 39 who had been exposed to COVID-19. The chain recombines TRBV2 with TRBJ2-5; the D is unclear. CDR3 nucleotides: TGTGCCAGCAGTGCATCAAGACAAAGTCTAGAGACCCAGTACTTC. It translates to CASSASRQSLETQYF.